This T cell receptor beta chain originates from a study of T-cell memory formation after mild COVID-19. Study as a whole: TCR clusters mostly belonged to single donors.

TCRdb fed the 5' RACE reads into MiXCR, producing one record per CDR3 protein. Of under 700,000 distinct CDR3 sequences in the sample, about a fifth were seen once. This clonotype was sampled from an adult woman who had mild COVID-19 (a few samples of this study predate the infection). Cell type and time point are not known. What was sequenced was PBMCs or a T cell subset sorted from them (not recorded which).

The chain's CDR3 is CASRGPGRGKSYEQYF. In DNA form, the CDR3 reads TGCGCCAGCAGGGGGCCGGGACGGGGGAAATCCTACGAGCAGTACTTC. V is TRBV5-1 and J is TRBJ2-7; maybe TRBD2 (6 bases). Trimming took off 5 bases at V and 1 base at J, with 19 bases between the two ends. The length of the CDR3 is 16 residues. Germline CDR1 and CDR2: SGHRS and YFSETQ.